Below are 5 T cell receptor beta chains sequenced from a single sample in a study of blood T cell repertoires in COVID-19 (dated by TCRdb to about 2020). Libraries were constructed by the immunoSEQ multiplex PCR assay. TCRdb obtained this table from immuneACCESS and retained in-frame rearrangements with V and J assigned. These tables miss some clones; where compared with another copy, unresolved V genes account for less than half of the shortfall, and the remainder is unexplained. The sample records approximately 170,000 clones, 65% to 85% of which are singletons. The top ten hold 9.5% to 12% of the sample. Sequencing input: peripheral blood. All receptors come from a man aged 60-69 years with active or convalescent COVID-19.

The gene calls are TRBV18 and TRBJ2-7; possibly TRBD2 for D (5 bases). The germline gives CDR1 KGHSH, CDR2 LQKENI. This CDR3 is 16 amino acids long. The ends were cut back, 4 bases at V and 0 bases at J, with 16 bases in the middle. In DNA form, the CDR3 reads TGTGCCAGCTCACGACGAGTGAGCGGAAGCTCCTACGAGCAGTACTTC. Translating it yields CASSRRVSGSSYEQYF.

This chain connects TRBV4-2 to TRBJ1-3; possibly TRBD1 for D (5 bases). The CDR3 sequence is 15 residues long. Trimming removed 4 bases at V and 2 bases at J, with 12 bases between. Germline V gene sequence: CDR1 LGHNA, CDR2 YNFKEQ. The CDR3 nucleotides read TGTGCCAGCAGCCCCAACTCGGGGGCTGGAAACACCATATATTTT. It is translated as CASSPNSGAGNTIYF.

The CDR3 nucleotides read TGTGCCAGCAGCCCGGGACAGGAACAGCAGCCCCAGCATTTT. Translating gives CASSPGQEQQPQHF. The gene calls are TRBV5-5 and TRBJ1-5, with TRBD1 matching over 8 bases. CDR3 length equals 14 residues. Per germline, CDR1 SGHKS and CDR2 YYEKEE (reference sequence). V trimming: 4 bases; J trimming: 7 bases; junction bases outside the gene matches: 7.

The chain uses TRBV4-1 and TRBJ2-7; D is possibly TRBD2 (6 bases). The V end lost 1 base, the J end lost 0 bases, and 7 bases lay between the germline ends. CDR3 size: 14 residues. Germline V gene lookup returns CDR1 MGHRA and CDR2 YSYEKL. CDR3 residues: CASSQGTTSYEQYF. The CDR3 DNA follows: TGCGCCAGCAGCCAAGGGACTACCTCCTACGAGCAGTACTTC.

This clone was counted at least ten times. The chain carries TRBV7-9 and TRBJ2-3; 11 bases line up with TRBD1. The CDR3 runs 16 residues. The trim removed 0 bases at V and 6 bases at J, leaving 5 bases unmatched. Looked up from germline, CDR1 is SEHNR and CDR2 is FQNEAQ (reference sequence). The CDR3 loop reads CASSLASGTGGDTQYF. The DNA of the CDR3 is TGTGCCAGCAGCTTAGCCTCCGGGACAGGGGGGGATACGCAGTATTTT.